The 15 T cell receptor beta chains below all came from one sample that was sequenced in a study of metastatic and nonmetastatic thyroid tumors (dated by TCRdb to the early 2020s). Libraries were made using PCR. For sequencing, an Illumina HiSeq 4000 was employed. The public reads were reanalyzed by TCRdb: fastp trimming at Q25, MiXCR alignment, in-frame beta chains only. This sample has some 40,000 clones in its table, and approximately 19% of those were observed once. Around 17% of the sample goes to the ten largest clones. None of the patients had been given any treatment before thyroid surgery. Sequencing was carried out using blood. These receptors came from a female donor with papillary thyroid cancer or a benign thyroid nodule (not recorded which). Some clones in this sample may be carry-over from other donors' samples.

The V gene is TRBV12-3 or TRBV12-4, the J gene TRBJ2-1, with D perhaps TRBD2 (6 bases). The CDR3 spans 14 residues. The V end was cut by 6 bases, the J end by 7 bases, with 16 bases between. The CDR3: CASSAFRAGNEQFF. The CDR3 DNA sequence: TGTGCCAGCAGCGCGTTCCGGGCGGGGAATGAGCAGTTCTTC.

CDR3 nucleotides: TGTGCCACCAGCAGAGGATCGGGAGCCTCCTACAATGAGCAGTTCTTC. Protein: CATSRGSGASYNEQFF. The chain links TRBV15 to TRBJ2-1; D possibly corresponds to TRBD2 (6 bases). There are 16 residues in the CDR3. Germline lookup yields CDR1 LNHNV and CDR2 YYDKDF (reference sequence). V lost 1 base and J lost 0, with 10 bases in between.

This CDR3 is CASSLEAVIYEQYF. The CDR3 DNA reads TGTGCCAGCAGCTTAGAAGCGGTAATCTACGAGCAGTACTTC. The chain joins TRBV7-6 to TRBJ2-7, with D tentatively TRBD2 (5 bases). Per the germline V gene, CDR1 is SGHVS and CDR2 is FNYEAQ. The CDR3 length is 14 residues. The V and J ends lost 1 base and 3 bases respectively, with 10 bases between them. The whole variable domain, filled in from reference TRBV7-6 and TRBJ2-7, reads GAGVSQSPRYKVTKRGQDVALRCDPISGHVSLYWYRQALGQGPEFLTYFNYEAQQDKSGLPNDRFSAERPEGSISTLTIQRTEQRDSAMYRCASSLEAVIYEQYFGPGTRLTVT.

Ten or more counts support this clone. This chain uses TRBV28 with TRBJ1-4, with D perhaps TRBD1 (5 bases). The CDR3 loop spans 14 amino acids. The germline V gene encodes CDR1 MDHEN and CDR2 SYDVKM. Trimming took 2 bases from V and 7 from J, leaving 11 bases between them. CDR3 protein: CASSLLTGGEKLFF. The CDR3 bases are TGTGCCAGCAGTTTACTAACAGGTGGTGAAAAACTGTTTTTT.

Concerning this clone: Mismatch with germline at one junction end may stem from a read error. V and J are TRBV28 and TRBJ1-1; D gene uncertain. This CDR3 contains 11 residues. Germline CDR1 and CDR2: MDHEN and SYDVKM. The DNA of the CDR3 is TGTGCCAGCATCTCGCCGACTGTAGCTTTCTTT. This encodes CASISPTVAFF.

As for this clone: One end of the junction varies from germline; a read error may be responsible. The chain couples TRBV12-3 or TRBV12-4 to TRBJ2-7; 8 nucleotides line up with TRBD2. The CDR3 extends over 17 amino acids. The CDR3 nucleotides are TGTGCCAGCAGTTTATCCCCCCTAAGCGGGAGTGGATACGAGCAATACTTC. Its protein product is CASSLSPLSGSGYEQYF.

Details on this clone: Since a much larger clone is just one base distant, this may be a read error. This rearrangement joins TRBV29-1 to TRBJ2-1; no clear D. Germline loops: CDR1 SQVTM, CDR2 ANQGSEA. Trimming left V 6 bases short and J 7 bases short, with 13 bases between. This CDR3 is built from 12 residues. CDR3 in amino acids: CSVVDGPNEQFF. CDR3 nucleotides: TGCAGCGTGGTGGACGGTCCGAATGAGCAGTTCTTC.

This clone has just one count. Mismatch with germline at one junction end may stem from a read error. The rearrangement joins TRBV11-1 to TRBJ2-3, with D hard to call. CDR1 and CDR2 from the germline V gene are SGHAT and FQDESV (reference sequence). This CDR3 spans 15 amino acids. CDR3 bases: TGTGCCAGCAGCTTTTCTCGGGTACGCACATATACGCAGTATTTT. This gives the protein CASSFSRVRTYTQYF.

This clone has ten or more counts. The gene calls are TRBV15 and TRBJ1-6; unclear D gene. V was trimmed by 0 bases and J by 4 bases, leaving 10 bases between them. Germline values: CDR1 LNHNV, CDR2 YYDKDF (reference sequence). The CDR3 has 16 amino acids. CDR3: CATSRDQTDYNSPLHF. CDR3 in DNA: TGTGCCACCAGCAGAGACCAGACGGATTATAATTCACCCCTCCACTTT.

This clone was seen repeatedly, ten times or more. This chain's CDR3 is CASSWGQGYTGELFF. CDR3 nucleotide sequence: TGCGCCAGCAGCTGGGGACAGGGCTACACCGGGGAGCTGTTTTTT. The chain has TRBV5-1 and TRBJ2-2; 9 bases agree with TRBD1. Unmatched junction bases numbered 3, after V lost 3 bases and J lost 3 bases. The length of the CDR3 is 15 residues. CDR1 SGHRS and CDR2 YFSETQ come from the germline V gene. The full variable domain, its missing parts supplied by reference TRBV5-1 and TRBJ2-2, is KAGVTQTPRYLIKTRGQQVTLSCSPISGHRSVSWYQQTPGQGLQFLFEYFSETQRNKGNFPGRFSGRQFSNSRSEMNVSTLELGDSALYLCASSWGQGYTGELFFGEGSRLTVL.

There are many counts of this clone. V is TRBV9 and J is TRBJ2-5, with 9 bases lining up with TRBD2. CDR1 SGDLS and CDR2 YYNGEE come from the germline V gene. This CDR3 comprises 16 residues. The J segment lost 10 bases and the V segment lost 3 bases, leaving 16 bases of the junction unmatched. Here the CDR3 DNA reads TGTGCCAGCAGCGCCCTCCTGACTAGCGGCAGGGGGGACCAGTACTTC. Translation gives CASSALLTSGRGDQYF. The variable domain in full, with the rest retrieved from reference TRBV9 and TRBJ2-5, is DSGVTQTPKHLITATGQRVTLRCSPRSGDLSVYWYQQSLDQGLQFLIQYYNGEERAKGNILERFSAQQFPDLHSELNLSSLELGDSALYFCASSALLTSGRGDQYFGPGTRLLVL.

In this sample, this clone turned up a few times. A much larger clone differs by one base, so this may be a read error. V usage is TRBV6-4 and J usage is TRBJ2-4; possibly TRBD2 for D (5 bases). From germline, CDR1 is MRHNA and CDR2 SNTAGT. V gave up 8 bases and J gave up 0 bases, with 17 bases separating them. The CDR3 length is 16 residues. The CDR3 spells CASPFPSGIAKNIQYF. Written as DNA, the CDR3 is TGTGCCAGCCCATTCCCCAGCGGCATAGCCAAAAACATTCAGTACTTC.

This clone appeared many times. This chain joins TRBV2 and TRBJ2-6, with 7 bases that match TRBD1. The CDR3 covers 15 residues. The J segment lost 2 bases and the V segment lost 7 bases, leaving 5 bases of the junction unmatched. CDR1 and CDR2 (germline): SNHLY, FYNNEI. The CDR3 sequence: CASTSQGTGANVLTF. The CDR3 DNA reads as TGTGCCAGCACCTCACAGGGGACTGGGGCCAACGTCCTGACTTTC.

The V gene is TRBV4-2, the J gene TRBJ2-1; unclear D gene. Germline loops: CDR1 LGHNA, CDR2 YNFKEQ. The CDR3 has 14 residues. The V and J ends lost 0 bases and 3 bases respectively, with 6 bases between them. The CDR3 region is CASSQDAGYNEQFF. CDR3 bases: TGTGCCAGCAGCCAAGATGCTGGCTACAATGAGCAGTTCTTC.

This clone was counted only a few times. The chain carries TRBV6-1 and TRBJ2-7; maybe TRBD1 (6 bases). Deletions cut 2 bases from V and 2 bases from J, with 10 bases between. Germline assignment: CDR1 MNHNS and CDR2 SASEGT. CDR3 length: 14 amino acids. The CDR3 protein is CASSEQDSAYEQYF. The DNA of the CDR3 is TGTGCCAGCAGTGAACAGGACAGCGCCTACGAGCAGTACTTC.